This T cell receptor (beta chain) was found in a study of blood T cell repertoires in COVID-19. About the study: Sources were T cells, B-cell-depleted T cells, or PBMCs; the material itself was cDNA or gDNA.

Exposed volunteers were people who met a COVID-19 case within 2 weeks before study entry. Repertoires were generated with immunoSEQ multiplex PCR, while TCRdb's copy carries only in-frame clones and drops some. The table shows approximately 220,000 clones, with 90% occurring only once. The sequence was collected from a young man who had been exposed to COVID-19. The sample comprised PBMCs or T cells enriched from blood (not recorded which).

The CDR3 bases are TGCGCCAGCAGCCACTGGCAGGGCGATACTGAAGCTTTCTTT. This sequence encodes CASSHWQGDTEAFF. This chain connects TRBV4-1 to TRBJ1-1; D might be TRBD1 (5 bases). V was cut by 3 bases and J by 5 bases, with 13 bases left in between. The CDR3 runs to 14 residues. The germline V gene has CDR1 MGHRA and CDR2 YSYEKL.